This T cell receptor (beta chain) was obtained from a study of cytomegalovirus exposure and HLA in healthy donors. Use of 60 Vbeta and 13 Jbeta primers characterized the PCR. Clones were sequenced by immunoSEQ multiplex PCR, and TCRdb holds only the in-frame ones, with some missing. Of 150,000 or so clones detected, 60% to 85% appear once; the ten largest clones hold about 3.4%. Of note for this clone: Its target is unknown.

The ends were cut back, 5 bases at V and 7 bases at J, with 23 bases in the middle. The CDR3 extends over 16 amino acids. CDR1 is SGHTA and CDR2 is FQGNSA in the germline V gene. Notes on the study in general: As immune exposure information, only CMV serostatus was available. A later analysis reportedly found that, within productive TCRs, an Asian-associated ancestry cluster had fewer N-insertions than the mean observed across the approximately 700 donors.

Sequenced input: PBMCs. The TCR was taken from a woman aged 50 to 60 in good health and CMV-seropositive. The chain carries TRBV7-2 and TRBJ2-5; the D gene is possibly TRBD1 (7 bases). The CDR3 is CASSPRGQRGGGTQYF. DNA of the CDR3: TGTGCCAGCAGCCCCAGGGGACAGAGAGGAGGGGGGACCCAGTACTTC.